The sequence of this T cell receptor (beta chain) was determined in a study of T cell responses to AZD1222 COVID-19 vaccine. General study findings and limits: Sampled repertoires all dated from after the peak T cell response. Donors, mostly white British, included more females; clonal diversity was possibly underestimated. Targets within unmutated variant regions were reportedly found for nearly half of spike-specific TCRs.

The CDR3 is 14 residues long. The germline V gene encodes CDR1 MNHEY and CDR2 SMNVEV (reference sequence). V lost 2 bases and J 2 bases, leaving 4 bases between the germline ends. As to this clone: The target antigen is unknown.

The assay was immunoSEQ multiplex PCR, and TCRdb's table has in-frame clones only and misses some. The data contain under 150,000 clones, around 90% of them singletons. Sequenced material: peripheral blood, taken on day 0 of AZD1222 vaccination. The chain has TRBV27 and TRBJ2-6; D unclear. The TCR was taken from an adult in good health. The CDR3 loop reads CASSLIPGANVLTF. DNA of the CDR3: TGTGCCAGCAGTTTAATCCCTGGGGCCAACGTCCTGACTTTC.